The rows below give T cell receptor beta chains drawn from one sample of a study of blood T cell repertoires in COVID-19. Produced via immunoSEQ multiplex PCR; TCRdb's table is partial and in-frame only. The table has roughly 300,000 clones, 83% seen once. Sequenced material: peripheral blood. All receptors come from a woman between 45 and 60 years old who had recovered from COVID-19. CDR3s include the opening cysteine and the closing phenylalanine or tryptophan. The D gene is left open where the match is weak. Size is omitted from some rows. Given values are once, few, many or a class for expanded clones.

abundance: NA; j_gene: TRBJ2-1; d_gene: TRBD1; v_gene: TRBV5-4; CDR3aa: CASSLPGDRGNEQFF; CDR3nt: TGTGCCAGCAGCTTGCCGGGCGACAGGGGCAATGAGCAGTTCTTC
abundance: NA; j_gene: TRBJ2-2; d_gene: TRBD1; v_gene: TRBV5-3; CDR3aa: CARSRLRDRGIGAGELFF; CDR3nt: TGTGCCAGAAGCCGCCTACGGGACAGGGGAATAGGCGCCGGGGAGCTGTTTTTT
abundance: NA; j_gene: TRBJ2-7; d_gene: TRBD2; v_gene: TRBV4-3; CDR3aa: CASSQGLAGVYEQYF; CDR3nt: TGCGCCAGCAGCCAAGGACTAGCGGGAGTTTACGAGCAGTACTTC
abundance: NA; j_gene: TRBJ1-6; d_gene: TRBD1; v_gene: TRBV2; CDR3aa: CASSESDRDNSPLHF; CDR3nt: TGTGCCAGCAGTGAATCGGACAGGGATAATTCACCCCTCCACTTT
abundance: NA; j_gene: TRBJ2-3; d_gene: TRBD1; v_gene: TRBV5-1; CDR3aa: CASSNSGQGYTDTQYF; CDR3nt: TGCGCCAGCAGCAACTCGGGACAGGGATACACAGATACGCAGTATTTT
abundance: once; j_gene: TRBJ2-1; d_gene: TRBD1; v_gene: TRBV19; CDR3aa: CASRPGPGQGANEQFF; CDR3nt: TGTGCCAGTAGACCCGGACCGGGACAGGGGGCAAATGAGCAGTTCTTC
abundance: NA; j_gene: TRBJ2-7; d_gene: TRBD1; v_gene: TRBV6-6; CDR3aa: CASSYGQGFEQYF; CDR3nt: TGTGCCAGCAGTTATGGACAGGGGTTCGAGCAGTACTTC
abundance: NA; j_gene: TRBJ2-2; d_gene: TRBD1; v_gene: TRBV4-1; CDR3aa: CASSPKTGGNTGELFF; CDR3nt: TGCGCCAGCAGCCCTAAGACAGGGGGTAACACCGGGGAGCTGTTTTTT
abundance: NA; j_gene: TRBJ2-5; d_gene: TRBD2; v_gene: TRBV4-3; CDR3aa: CASSPGGGVRLETQYF; CDR3nt: TGCGCCAGCAGCCCGGGAGGGGGGGTCCGTTTGGAGACCCAGTACTTC
abundance: once; j_gene: TRBJ2-1; d_gene: TRBD2; v_gene: TRBV5-1; CDR3aa: CASSLRSSGPSSYNEQFF; CDR3nt: TGCGCCAGCAGCTTGAGGTCTAGCGGGCCGAGCTCCTACAATGAGCAGTTCTTC
abundance: NA; j_gene: TRBJ1-6; d_gene: TRBD1; v_gene: TRBV7-2; CDR3aa: CASSLRDRDYNSPLHF; CDR3nt: TGTGCCAGCAGTCTACGGGACAGGGACTATAATTCACCCCTCCACTTT
abundance: NA; j_gene: TRBJ2-6; d_gene: NA; v_gene: TRBV19; CDR3aa: CASSISAGANVLTF; CDR3nt: TGTGCCAGTAGTATCAGCGCTGGGGCCAACGTCCTGACTTTC
abundance: NA; j_gene: TRBJ1-2; d_gene: TRBD1; v_gene: TRBV5-1; CDR3aa: CASSPGQGGDTF; CDR3nt: TGCGCCAGCAGCCCCGGACAGGGTGGGGACACCTTC
abundance: NA; j_gene: TRBJ2-7; d_gene: NA; v_gene: TRBV7-9; CDR3aa: CASSLDTYEQYF; CDR3nt: TGTGCCAGCAGCTTAGATACCTACGAGCAGTACTTC
abundance: once; j_gene: TRBJ2-3; d_gene: NA; v_gene: TRBV9; CDR3aa: CASSVAREFGATDTQYF; CDR3nt: TGTGCCAGCAGCGTAGCCAGGGAATTTGGCGCCACAGATACGCAGTATTTT